A selection of T cell receptor beta chains follows, all from one sample in a study of beta chain features in type 1 diabetes. Only in-frame clones appear in the TCRdb table, and some are missing; sequencing was by immunoSEQ multiplex PCR. The sample carries more than 85,000 clones, almost 40% recorded once. Material: stem cell memory CD4+ T cells from blood. The receptors originated from a woman aged 18-29 years in good health. CDR3s include the opening cysteine and the closing phenylalanine or tryptophan.

TRBV29-1	TRBJ1-2	CSVWTGINYGYTF
TRBV7-9	TRBJ1-1	CASSLNGQGTFF
TRBV19	TRBJ2-7	CASSSRQVEQYF
TRBV7-6	TRBJ2-1	CASSWVAGNEQFF
TRBV4-1	TRBJ1-3	CASSRLGGSHSGNTIYF
TRBV10-3	TRBJ2-3	CAISSGSGTDTQYF
TRBV5-1	TRBJ2-7	CASSLAGGGPGLYEQYF
TRBV10-3	TRBJ1-6	CAISSLPNSPLHF
TRBV7-9	TRBJ1-5	CASSPDRGSQPQHF
TRBV27	TRBJ1-3	CASSLRQSSGNTIYF
TRBV7-2	TRBJ1-1	CASSSVRVGRNTEAFF
TRBV19	TRBJ2-1	CASSIWTGGNYNEQFF
TRBV15	TRBJ1-1	CATRQSGNTEAFF
TRBV11-2	TRBJ2-1	CASSAPNRGGKDEQFF
TRBV4-1	TRBJ2-7	CASSQRTGTYEQYF
TRBV19	TRBJ2-7	CASSISYSYEQYF
TRBV4-2	TRBJ2-7	CASSQRLAGRPDAYEQYF
TRBV4-2	TRBJ1-1	CASSQDVGVNTEAFF
TRBV19	TRBJ1-5	CASSIAGGSNQPQHF
TRBV28	TRBJ1-2	CASSSPARGSPGVYTF
TRBV30	TRBJ1-2	CAWSSGQGGYTF
TRBV27	TRBJ2-7	CASRRGTGGYEQYF
TRBV29-1	TRBJ2-7	CSVGVKGQLYEQYF
TRBV7-9	TRBJ2-5	CASSPLRETQYF
TRBV6-6	TRBJ2-7	CASRTHARGAYEQYF
TRBV30	TRBJ2-7	CAWNRGTYEQYF
TRBV29-1	TRBJ2-7	CSVARGRSSYEQYF
TRBV2	TRBJ2-1	CASSERGREQFF
TRBV5-1	TRBJ2-1	CASSLVGQGAREQFF
TRBV4-1	TRBJ2-6	CASSQGGTDFITGANVLTF
TRBV5-1	TRBJ1-2	CASAFATGTYGYTF
TRBV29-1	TRBJ2-1	CSGSYWGVNEQFF
TRBV6-4	TRBJ1-2	CASRAGIYGYTF
TRBV7-3	TRBJ2-3	CASSSTTSSRPDTQYF
TRBV7-8	TRBJ1-2	CASSLYQGFYGYTF
TRBV29-1	TRBJ2-1	CSVGFLAGEFYNEQFF
TRBV7-2	TRBJ2-1	CASSPGKGLAGNEQFF
TRBV4-1	TRBJ1-3	CASSQERDRRLSSGNTIYF
TRBV5-1	TRBJ2-6	CASSPVSSGANVLTF
TRBV20-1	TRBJ2-3	CSARQVDTQYF
TRBV7-2	TRBJ2-1	CASSLAISAGQRYNEQFF
TRBV7-3	TRBJ1-2	CASSLEGRGGYGYTF
TRBV29-1	TRBJ2-7	CSVRLRGSAYEQYF